These 21 T cell receptor beta chains share one sample of origin, sequenced in a study of T-cell reconstitution after alpha-beta-depleted transplantation in children. Unique molecular identifiers tagged the TCRbeta library. Each CDR3 protein is one row after TCRdb ran MiXCR on the PCR reads. Altogether a few hundred thousand distinct CDR3 sequences are present, more than 20% being singletons, with the ten largest covering just over 35%. This specimen consisted of PBMCs, obtained before TCRalphabeta/CD19-depleted stem cell transplant. These receptors originate from a boy under two years old with Wiskott-Aldrich syndrome, due to receive a stem cell transplant.

There are a few counts of this clonotype. V gene TRBV12-3 or TRBV12-4 combines with J gene TRBJ2-2; D call uncertain. V shed 6 bases and J shed 6 bases, with 11 bases lying between them. The CDR3 covers 13 residues. CDR3 DNA sequence: TGTGCCAGCAGCCCAAATGGGGCCGGGGAGCTGTTTTTT. This sequence encodes CASSPNGAGELFF.

This clonotype was recorded a few times. The chain uses TRBV5-1 and TRBJ2-3; possible D gene TRBD1, 6 bases. This CDR3 comprises 18 residues. Germline V CDR1 and CDR2: SGHRS, YFSETQ. Trimming left V 3 bases short and J 1 base short, with 21 bases between. The CDR3 coding sequence is TGCGCCAGCAGCTCAAGACCCGAACGACAGGCGGGCACAGATACGCAGTATTTT. Translated: CASSSRPERQAGTDTQYF.

The chain joins TRBV30 to TRBJ1-3; 7 positions agree with TRBD1. The ends lost 5 bases at V and 3 bases at J; junction bases unmatched: 4. Germline V gene sequence: CDR1 GTSNPN, CDR2 SVGIG (reference sequence). The CDR3 is 13 amino acids. The CDR3 DNA reads TGTGCCTGGTTGGACAGGAATGGAAACACCATATATTTT. Protein: CAWLDRNGNTIYF.

V and J are TRBV3-1 and TRBJ2-3, with 7 bases that match TRBD2. CDR3 length equals 14 residues. Germline V lookup: CDR1 LGHDT, CDR2 YNNKEL (reference sequence). Trimming removed 9 bases from V and 1 base from J; junction bases left unmatched: 7. CDR3 loop: CASGSGIGTDTQYF. CDR3 coding DNA: TGTGCCAGTGGAAGCGGGATCGGCACAGATACGCAGTATTTT.

This chain links TRBV5-6 with TRBJ2-7, with 7 bases matching TRBD2. The CDR3 extends over 13 amino acids. V shed 4 bases and J 3 bases; nucleotides not matched to a gene: 4. Germline CDR1 and CDR2: SGHDT and YYEEEE. As DNA, the CDR3 is TGTGCCAGCAGCGGGGGGGGGTACTACGAGCAGTACTTC. Its protein is CASSGGGYYEQYF.

This chain joins TRBV12-3 or TRBV12-4 and TRBJ2-1; D might be TRBD2 (6 bases). CDR3 length equals 15 residues. Trimming removed 8 bases from V and 4 bases from J, with 18 bases in between. The CDR3 DNA reads as TGTGCCAGCGGAGGAGCGGGCGGGCTTTACAATGAGCAGTTCTTC. This translates into CASGGAGGLYNEQFF.

This clonotype has just a few counts. The chain links TRBV4-1 to TRBJ1-2; D not resolved. This CDR3 has 15 amino acids. Trimming shortened V by 0 bases and J by 2 bases, and 10 bases separated the two germline ends. The germline CDR1 and CDR2 sequences are MGHRA and YSYEKL. This chain's CDR3 is CASSQDTNGNYGYTF. CDR3 DNA sequence: TGCGCCAGCAGCCAAGATACCAACGGCAACTATGGCTACACCTTC.

The rearrangement links TRBV12-3 or TRBV12-4 to TRBJ2-1; tentatively, D is TRBD1 (6 bases). Trimming stripped 7 bases from V and 13 bases from J, with 23 bases between. CDR3 length equals 14 residues. The CDR3 loop is CASTDGGSRLTQFF. The CDR3, as DNA: TGTGCCAGCACCGATGGGGGCTCCAGACTAACCCAGTTCTTC.

V and J are TRBV5-1 and TRBJ2-3; tentative D call: TRBD2 (6 bases). V shed 1 base and J shed 6 bases, with 9 bases lying between them. CDR3 length: 13 residues. Germline CDR1 reads SGHRS; CDR2 reads YFSETQ. CDR3 residues: CASSLMEGDTQYF. The CDR3 nucleotides are TGCGCCAGCAGCTTGATGGAGGGGGATACGCAGTATTTT.

This clonotype was detected a few times. The rearrangement uses TRBV5-1 and TRBJ2-7, with 7 bases identical to TRBD1. V gave up 6 bases and J gave up 3 bases; unmatched junction bases: 9. CDR3 length equals 14 residues. Germline V lookup: CDR1 SGHRS, CDR2 YFSETQ. This CDR3 is CASTLGQNNYEQYF. The DNA of the CDR3 is TGCGCCAGCACGTTGGGACAGAATAACTACGAGCAGTACTTC.

This sequence joins TRBV27 and TRBJ2-3, with a tentative D call TRBD2 (5 bases). The CDR3 sequence is 13 residues long. The germline CDR1 and CDR2 sequences are MNHEY and SMNVEV (reference sequence). Trimming removed 5 bases at V and 7 bases at J, with 13 bases between. The CDR3 sequence is CASSTVSGYTQYF. CDR3 bases: TGTGCCAGCAGTACCGTCAGCGGATATACGCAGTATTTT.

This clonotype was observed a few times. The rearrangement uses TRBV6-1 and TRBJ2-2; a possible D gene is TRBD2 (5 bases). Trimming shortened V by 6 bases and J by 0 bases, and 14 bases separated the two germline ends. The CDR3 sequence is 16 residues long. CDR1 MNHNS and CDR2 SASEGT come from the germline V gene. In DNA, the CDR3 is TGTGCCAGCAGGACGGGTGCGGGCGCGAACACCGGGGAGCTGTTTTTT. Its protein is CASRTGAGANTGELFF.

The chain couples TRBV12-3 or TRBV12-4 to TRBJ2-3, with 14 positions matching TRBD2. CDR3 length: 18 residues. V lost 5 bases to trimming and J lost 4 bases; unmatched junction nucleotides: 11. CDR3 coding DNA: TGTGCCAGCAGTCGGACACCCGGGACTAGCGGGAGTTCAGATACGCAGTATTTT. Residues: CASSRTPGTSGSSDTQYF.

This clonotype appeared a few times. The chain couples TRBV15 to TRBJ2-7, with 8 bases lining up with TRBD1. CDR1 and CDR2 from the germline V gene are LNHNV and YYDKDF (reference sequence). The CDR3 loop spans 13 amino acids. Losses at the gene ends were 5 bases for V and 4 bases for J; bases not matched to a gene: 4. This chain's CDR3 is CATSRDRPYEQYF. DNA for the CDR3: TGTGCCACCAGCCGGGACAGGCCATACGAGCAGTACTTC.

This rearrangement joins TRBV5-1 to TRBJ2-1; possibly TRBD1 or TRBD2 for D (5 bases each). Trimming shortened V by 2 bases and J by 9 bases, and 12 bases separated the two germline ends. Germline CDR1 is SGHRS and CDR2 is YFSETQ. The CDR3 has 13 amino acids. CDR3 residues: CASSFRPGPEQFF. CDR3 nucleotide sequence: TGCGCCAGCAGCTTTCGGCCGGGGCCTGAGCAGTTCTTC.

The chain carries TRBV12-3 or TRBV12-4 and TRBJ2-1; D is possibly TRBD2 (6 bases). Trimming cost V 8 bases and J 4 bases, with 15 bases left between them. This CDR3 comprises 14 residues. CDR3 sequence reads: CASDKSGGYNEQFF. In nucleotides, the CDR3 is TGTGCCAGCGATAAGTCCGGGGGATACAATGAGCAGTTCTTC.

The rearrangement links TRBV3-1 to TRBJ2-5; either TRBD1 or TRBD2 may supply D (7 bases each). CDR3 length: 15 residues. V dropped 3 bases and J dropped 1 base, with 12 bases sitting between them. From germline, CDR1 is LGHDT and CDR2 YNNKEL (reference sequence). DNA of the CDR3: TGTGCCAGCAGCCAGGGGAGGGGGCCCCAAGAGACCCAGTACTTC. Residues: CASSQGRGPQETQYF.

The V call is TRBV7-2, the J call TRBJ1-4; tentative D call: TRBD1 (5 bases). V shed 7 bases and J shed 0 bases, with 9 bases lying between them. Germline V gene data show CDR1 as SGHTA and CDR2 as FQGNSA. The CDR3 runs to 14 residues. CDR3 protein: CASTQGATNEKLFF. CDR3 coding DNA: TGTGCCAGCACCCAGGGAGCAACTAATGAAAAACTGTTTTTT.

V is TRBV29-1 and J is TRBJ2-7, with 8 bases lining up with TRBD2. Germline CDR1 SQVTM, CDR2 ANQGSEA. V was pared by 5 bases and J by 1 base, with 7 bases of the junction left unmatched. The CDR3 has 14 residues. CDR3 nucleotide sequence: TGCAGCGTTATGGGGGCTAGCGGGTCCTACGAGCAGTACTTC. Translated: CSVMGASGSYEQYF.

The table lists this clonotype with a few counts. The chain couples TRBV5-1 to TRBJ2-5, with 8 bases aligning to TRBD2. V shed 3 bases, J shed 4 bases, and the junction held 8 bases outside the gene matches. Germline CDR1 is SGHRS and CDR2 is YFSETQ. CDR3 length: 15 amino acids. CDR3 region: CASSSTGTSGETQYF. The DNA of the CDR3 is TGCGCCAGCAGCTCCACCGGGACTAGTGGAGAGACCCAGTACTTC.

The chain carries TRBV7-7 and TRBJ2-1, with TRBD2 identical over 7 bases. Germline CDR1 SSHAT, CDR2 FNYEAQ (reference sequence). Trimming removed 1 base from V and 5 bases from J; junction bases left unmatched: 17. The CDR3 consists of 19 residues. The CDR3 DNA is TGTGCCAGCAGCTTAGGGGGACGGGGGGTAGTGGGACTGGACAATGAGCAGTTCTTC. Residues: CASSLGGRGVVGLDNEQFF. The full variable domain, with the rest looked up from reference TRBV7-7 and TRBJ2-1, is GAGVSQSPRYKVTKRGQDVTLRCDPISSHATLYWYQQALGQGPEFLTYFNYEAQPDKSGLPSDRFSAERPEGSISTLTIQRTEQRDSAMYRCASSLGGRGVVGLDNEQFFGPGTRLTVL.